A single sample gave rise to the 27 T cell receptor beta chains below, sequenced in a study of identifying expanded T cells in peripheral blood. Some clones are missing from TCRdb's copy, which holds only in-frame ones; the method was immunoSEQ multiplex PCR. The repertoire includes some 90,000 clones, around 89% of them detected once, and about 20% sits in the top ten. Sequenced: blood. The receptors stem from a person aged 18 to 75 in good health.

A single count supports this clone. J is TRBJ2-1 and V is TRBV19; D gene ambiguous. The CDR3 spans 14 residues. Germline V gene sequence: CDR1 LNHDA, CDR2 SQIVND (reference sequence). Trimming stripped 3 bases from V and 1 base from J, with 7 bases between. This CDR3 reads CASSMGASYNEQFF. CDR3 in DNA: TGTGCCAGTAGTATGGGCGCATCCTACAATGAGCAGTTCTTC.

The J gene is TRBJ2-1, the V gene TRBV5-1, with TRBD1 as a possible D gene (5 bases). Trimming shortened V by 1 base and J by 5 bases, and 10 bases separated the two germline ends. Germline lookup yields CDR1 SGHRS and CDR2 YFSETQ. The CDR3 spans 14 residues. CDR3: CASSLSGWNNEQFF. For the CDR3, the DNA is TGCGCCAGCAGCTTGTCAGGGTGGAACAATGAGCAGTTCTTC.

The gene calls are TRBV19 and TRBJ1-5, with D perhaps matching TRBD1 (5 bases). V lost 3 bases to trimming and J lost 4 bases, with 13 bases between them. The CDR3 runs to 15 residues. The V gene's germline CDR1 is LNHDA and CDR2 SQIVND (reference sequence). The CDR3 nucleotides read TGTGCCAGTAGTATGAGAGGGAGGGGAAATCAGCCCCAGCATTTT. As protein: CASSMRGRGNQPQHF.

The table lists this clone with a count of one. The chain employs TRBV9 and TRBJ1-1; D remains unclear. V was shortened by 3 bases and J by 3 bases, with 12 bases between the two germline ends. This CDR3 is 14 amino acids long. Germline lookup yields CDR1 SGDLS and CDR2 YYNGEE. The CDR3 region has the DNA TGTGCCAGCAGCGCCGAGGGTATCCACACTGAAGCTTTCTTT. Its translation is CASSAEGIHTEAFF.

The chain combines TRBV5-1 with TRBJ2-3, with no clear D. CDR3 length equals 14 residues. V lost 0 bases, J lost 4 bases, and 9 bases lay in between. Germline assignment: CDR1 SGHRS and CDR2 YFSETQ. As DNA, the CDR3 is TGCGCCAGCAGCTTGGATCCGGGCCCAGATACGCAGTATTTT. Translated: CASSLDPGPDTQYF.

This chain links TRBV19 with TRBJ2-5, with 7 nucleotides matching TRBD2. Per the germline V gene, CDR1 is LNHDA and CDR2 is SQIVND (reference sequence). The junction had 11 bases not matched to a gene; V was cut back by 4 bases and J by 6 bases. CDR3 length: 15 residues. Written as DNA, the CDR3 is TGTGCCAGTAGTAAACTAGCGATCGGGTCTAAGACCCAGTACTTC. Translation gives CASSKLAIGSKTQYF.

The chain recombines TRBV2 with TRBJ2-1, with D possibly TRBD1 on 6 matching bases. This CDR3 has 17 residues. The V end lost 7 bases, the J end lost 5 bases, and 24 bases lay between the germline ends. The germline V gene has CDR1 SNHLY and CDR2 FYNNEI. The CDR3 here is CASKGVLGSSSNNEQFF. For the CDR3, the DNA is TGTGCCAGCAAGGGGGTATTGGGTAGTAGCTCTAACAATGAGCAGTTCTTC.

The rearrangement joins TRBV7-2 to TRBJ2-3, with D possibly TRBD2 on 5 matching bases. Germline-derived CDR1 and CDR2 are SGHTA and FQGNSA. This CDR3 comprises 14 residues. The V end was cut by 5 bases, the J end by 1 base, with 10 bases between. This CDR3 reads CASSPRRGTDTQYF. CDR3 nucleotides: TGTGCCAGCAGCCCCCGGCGGGGCACAGATACGCAGTATTTT.

In nucleotides, the CDR3 is TGTGCCAGCAGTGATCGGACTAGCGGGGATACAGATACGCAGTATTTT. Translation: CASSDRTSGDTDTQYF. This chain connects TRBV6-4 to TRBJ2-3, with 12 bases identical to TRBD2. Germline V gives CDR1 MRHNA, CDR2 SNTAGT. This CDR3 is 16 amino acids long. The trim removed 3 bases at V and 3 bases at J, leaving 4 bases unmatched.

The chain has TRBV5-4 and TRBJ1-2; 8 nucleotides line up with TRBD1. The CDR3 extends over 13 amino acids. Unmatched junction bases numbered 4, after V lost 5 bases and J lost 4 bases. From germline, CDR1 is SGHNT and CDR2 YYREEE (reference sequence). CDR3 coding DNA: TGTGCCAGCAGATTCACAGGGGGCTATGGCTACACCTTC. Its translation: CASRFTGGYGYTF.

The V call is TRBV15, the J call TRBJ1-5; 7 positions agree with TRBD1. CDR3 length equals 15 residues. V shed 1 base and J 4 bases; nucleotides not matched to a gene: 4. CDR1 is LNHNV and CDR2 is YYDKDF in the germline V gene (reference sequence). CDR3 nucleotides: TGTGCCACCAGCAGAGGGACAGGAGAAAATCAGCCCCAGCATTTT. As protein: CATSRGTGENQPQHF.

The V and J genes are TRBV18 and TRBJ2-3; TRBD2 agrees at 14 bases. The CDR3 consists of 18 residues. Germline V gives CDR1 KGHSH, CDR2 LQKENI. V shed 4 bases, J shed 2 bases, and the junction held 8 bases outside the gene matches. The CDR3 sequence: CASSLRGTSGGITDTQYF. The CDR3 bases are TGTGCCAGCTCACTTAGAGGGACTAGCGGGGGAATCACAGATACGCAGTATTTT.

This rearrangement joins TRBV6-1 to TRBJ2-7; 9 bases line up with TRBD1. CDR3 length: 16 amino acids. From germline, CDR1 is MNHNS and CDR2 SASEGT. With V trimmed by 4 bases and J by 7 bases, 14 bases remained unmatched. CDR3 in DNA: TGTGCCAGCAGTGTGGGCCCGGGACAGGGCTCGGAGGAGCAGTACTTC. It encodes CASSVGPGQGSEEQYF.

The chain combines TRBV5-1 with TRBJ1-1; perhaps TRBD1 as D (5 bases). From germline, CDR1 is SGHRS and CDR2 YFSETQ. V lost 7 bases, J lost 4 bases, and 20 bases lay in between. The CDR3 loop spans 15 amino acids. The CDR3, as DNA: TGCGCCAGCGCTTTGCGGAGGGGCTGGGGCACTGAAGCTTTCTTT. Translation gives CASALRRGWGTEAFF.

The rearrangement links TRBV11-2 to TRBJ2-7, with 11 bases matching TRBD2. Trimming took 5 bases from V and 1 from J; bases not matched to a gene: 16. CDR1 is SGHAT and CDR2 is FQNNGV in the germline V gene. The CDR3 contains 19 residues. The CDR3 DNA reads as TGTGCCAGCAGCCTCCAGAGGCCTTACGGGACTAGCGGTTCCTACGAGCAGTACTTC. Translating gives CASSLQRPYGTSGSYEQYF.

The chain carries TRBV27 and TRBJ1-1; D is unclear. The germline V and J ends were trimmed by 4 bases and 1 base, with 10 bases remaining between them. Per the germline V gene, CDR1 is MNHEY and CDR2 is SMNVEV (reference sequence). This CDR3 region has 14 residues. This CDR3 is CASSYFSGNTEAFF. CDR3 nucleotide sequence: TGTGCCAGCAGTTATTTTTCAGGGAACACTGAAGCTTTCTTT.

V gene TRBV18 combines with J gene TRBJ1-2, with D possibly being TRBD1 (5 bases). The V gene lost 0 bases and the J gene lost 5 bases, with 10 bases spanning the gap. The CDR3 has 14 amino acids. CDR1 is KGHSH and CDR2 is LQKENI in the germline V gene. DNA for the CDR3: TGTGCCAGCTCACCACCGTACAGGCATTATGGCTACACCTTC. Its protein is CASSPPYRHYGYTF.

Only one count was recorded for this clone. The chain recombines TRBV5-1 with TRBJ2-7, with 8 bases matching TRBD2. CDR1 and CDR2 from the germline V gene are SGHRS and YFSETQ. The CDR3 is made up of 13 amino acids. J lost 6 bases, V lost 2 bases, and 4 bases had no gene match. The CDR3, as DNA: TGCGCCAGCAGCTTAGCGGGGGAAAGCGAGCAGTACTTC. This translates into CASSLAGESEQYF.

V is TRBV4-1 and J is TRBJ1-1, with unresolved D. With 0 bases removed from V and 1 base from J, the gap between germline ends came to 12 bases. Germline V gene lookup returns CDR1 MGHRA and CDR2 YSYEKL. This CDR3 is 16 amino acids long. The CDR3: CASSQDGPGSNTEAFF. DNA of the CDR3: TGCGCCAGCAGCCAAGATGGCCCGGGATCGAACACTGAAGCTTTCTTT.

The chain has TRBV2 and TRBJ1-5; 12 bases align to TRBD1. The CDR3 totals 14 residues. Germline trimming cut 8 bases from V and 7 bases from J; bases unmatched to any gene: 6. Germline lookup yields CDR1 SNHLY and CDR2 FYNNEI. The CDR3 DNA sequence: TGTGCCAGCTCGGGACAGGGGGCGGGACAGCCCCAGCATTTT. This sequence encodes CASSGQGAGQPQHF. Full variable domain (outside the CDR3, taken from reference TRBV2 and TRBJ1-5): EPEVTQTPSHQVTQMGQEVILRCVPISNHLYFYWYRQILGQKVEFLVSFYNNEISEKSEIFDDQFSVERPDGSNFTLKIRSTKLEDSAMYFCASSGQGAGQPQHFGDGTRLSIL.

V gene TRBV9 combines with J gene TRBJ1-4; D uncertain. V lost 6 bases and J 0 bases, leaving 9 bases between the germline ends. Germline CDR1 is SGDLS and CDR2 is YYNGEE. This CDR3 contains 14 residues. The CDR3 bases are TGTGCCAGCACCTCGACTGCAACTAATGAAAAACTGTTTTTT. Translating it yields CASTSTATNEKLFF.

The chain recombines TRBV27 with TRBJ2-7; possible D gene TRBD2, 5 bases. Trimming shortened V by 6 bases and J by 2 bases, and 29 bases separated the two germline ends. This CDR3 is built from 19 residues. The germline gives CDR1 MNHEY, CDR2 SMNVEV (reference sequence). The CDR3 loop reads CASSPLRPPAGKGAYEQYF. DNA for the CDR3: TGTGCCAGCAGCCCCCTTAGGCCCCCTGCCGGGAAGGGAGCCTACGAGCAGTACTTC.

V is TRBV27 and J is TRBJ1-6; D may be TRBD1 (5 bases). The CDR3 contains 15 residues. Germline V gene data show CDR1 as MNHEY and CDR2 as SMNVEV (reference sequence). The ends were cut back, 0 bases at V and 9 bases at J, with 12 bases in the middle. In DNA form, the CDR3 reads TGTGCCAGCAGTTTATCGATAGGGGTAGGTTCACCCCTCCACTTT. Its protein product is CASSLSIGVGSPLHF.

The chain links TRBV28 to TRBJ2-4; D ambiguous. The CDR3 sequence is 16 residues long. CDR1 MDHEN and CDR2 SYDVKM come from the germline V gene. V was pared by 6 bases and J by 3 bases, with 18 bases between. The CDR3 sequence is CASSSNWQQNKNIQYF. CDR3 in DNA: TGTGCCAGCAGCTCAAATTGGCAGCAGAACAAAAACATTCAGTACTTC.

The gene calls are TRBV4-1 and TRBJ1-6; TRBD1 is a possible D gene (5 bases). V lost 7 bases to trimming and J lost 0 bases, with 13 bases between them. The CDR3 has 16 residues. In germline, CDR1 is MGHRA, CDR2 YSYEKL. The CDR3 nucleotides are TGCGCCAGCACCGAACAGGCAAGCTCCTATAATTCACCCCTCCACTTT. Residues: CASTEQASSYNSPLHF.

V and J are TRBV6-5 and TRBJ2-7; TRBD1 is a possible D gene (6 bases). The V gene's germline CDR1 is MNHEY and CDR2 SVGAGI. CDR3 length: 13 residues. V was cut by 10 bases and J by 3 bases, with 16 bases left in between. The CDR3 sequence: CATLDRPGYEQYF. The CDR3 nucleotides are TGTGCCACCCTGGACAGACCTGGCTACGAGCAGTACTTC.

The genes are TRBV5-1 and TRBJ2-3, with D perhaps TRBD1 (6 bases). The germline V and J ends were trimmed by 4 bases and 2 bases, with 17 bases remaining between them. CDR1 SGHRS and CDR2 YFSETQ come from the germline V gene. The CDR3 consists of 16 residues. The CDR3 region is CASSPAGQPFTDTQYF. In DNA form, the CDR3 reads TGCGCCAGCAGCCCCGCCGGACAGCCGTTCACAGATACGCAGTATTTT. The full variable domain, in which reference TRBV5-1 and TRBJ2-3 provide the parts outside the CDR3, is KAGVTQTPRYLIKTRGQQVTLSCSPISGHRSVSWYQQTPGQGLQFLFEYFSETQRNKGNFPGRFSGRQFSNSRSEMNVSTLELGDSALYLCASSPAGQPFTDTQYFGPGTRLTVL.